The rows below give T cell receptor beta chains drawn from one sample of a study of neurological immune-mediated disorders. Each CDR3 protein is one row after TCRdb ran MiXCR on the 5' RACE reads. The sample shows approximately 80,000 distinct CDR3 sequences, 3.5% to 4.5% of them seen only once. Sequencing was carried out using PBMCs. The source is a woman aged 55 to 70 with multiple sclerosis. Both conserved end residues are part of each CDR3. The D gene is left open where the match is weak. Rows may omit the clone size; those that give it use once, few, many or a size class.

v_gene: TRBV7-2
d_gene: TRBD1
j_gene: TRBJ1-2
abundance: many
CDR3aa: CASSGQVLYGYTF
CDR3nt: TGTGCCAGCAGCGGACAGGTTCTCTATGGCTACACCTTC

v_gene: TRBV7-8
d_gene: -
j_gene: TRBJ1-6
abundance: many
CDR3aa: CASSPRQGTNSPLHF
CDR3nt: TGTGCCAGCAGCCCTAGGCAGGGGACGAATTCACCCCTCCACTTT

v_gene: TRBV11-2
d_gene: TRBD1
j_gene: TRBJ1-1
abundance: many
CDR3aa: CASSRNRGGTEAFF
CDR3nt: TGTGCCAGCAGCCGAAACAGGGGAGGGACTGAAGCTTTCTTT

v_gene: TRBV27
d_gene: TRBD1
j_gene: TRBJ2-5
abundance: many
CDR3aa: CASSLLGTGEQETQYF
CDR3nt: TGTGCCAGCAGTTTATTAGGGACAGGTGAACAAGAGACCCAGTACTTC

v_gene: TRBV5-1
d_gene: -
j_gene: TRBJ2-3
abundance: many
CDR3aa: CASSYVENVGPTDTQYF
CDR3nt: TGCGCCAGCAGCTACGTCGAGAACGTGGGGCCCACAGATACGCAGTATTTT

v_gene: TRBV5-1
d_gene: TRBD2
j_gene: TRBJ2-2
abundance: many
CDR3aa: CASSTTTSGGRLNTGELFF
CDR3nt: TGCGCCAGCAGCACAACGACTAGCGGGGGCCGCCTGAACACCGGGGAGCTGTTTTTT

v_gene: TRBV6-1
d_gene: -
j_gene: TRBJ1-1
abundance: many
CDR3aa: CASRPTADGTEAFF
CDR3nt: TGTGCCAGCAGGCCGACAGCTGACGGCACTGAAGCTTTCTTT

v_gene: TRBV7-6
d_gene: -
j_gene: TRBJ1-1
abundance: few
CDR3aa: CASSFSSGITEAFF
CDR3nt: TGTGCCAGCAGCTTCTCTAGCGGAATCACTGAAGCTTTCTTT

v_gene: TRBV28
d_gene: TRBD1
j_gene: TRBJ1-4
abundance: many
CDR3aa: CASSTLGTGYEKLFF
CDR3nt: TGTGCCAGCAGCACCCTCGGGACAGGGTATGAAAAACTGTTTTTT

v_gene: TRBV6-4
d_gene: -
j_gene: TRBJ1-2
abundance: many
CDR3aa: CASSDTSGTTGYGYTF
CDR3nt: TGTGCCAGCAGTGACACTTCCGGGACGACGGGCTATGGCTACACCTTC

v_gene: TRBV2
d_gene: TRBD1
j_gene: TRBJ1-2
abundance: many
CDR3aa: CASSEGGQGFYGYTF
CDR3nt: TGTGCCAGCAGTGAAGGTGGACAGGGATTTTATGGCTACACCTTC

v_gene: TRBV18
d_gene: -
j_gene: TRBJ1-6
abundance: many
CDR3aa: CASSPLGDVDSPLHF
CDR3nt: TGTGCCAGCTCACCACTGGGGGACGTGGATTCACCCCTCCACTTT

v_gene: TRBV5-1
d_gene: TRBD2
j_gene: TRBJ2-2
abundance: many
CDR3aa: CASSSGTSLNTGELFF
CDR3nt: TGCGCCAGCAGCTCGGGGACTAGCCTCAACACCGGGGAGCTGTTTTTT

v_gene: TRBV7-9
d_gene: TRBD1
j_gene: TRBJ2-2
abundance: many
CDR3aa: CASSAGQGAAGELFF
CDR3nt: TGTGCCAGCAGCGCGGGACAGGGGGCAGCCGGGGAGCTGTTTTTT

v_gene: TRBV3-1
d_gene: TRBD1
j_gene: TRBJ2-1
abundance: many
CDR3aa: CASSLLPGQLGEKQFF
CDR3nt: TGTGCCAGCAGCTTACTCCCGGGACAGCTAGGTGAAAAGCAGTTCTTC

v_gene: TRBV18
d_gene: TRBD1
j_gene: TRBJ1-4
abundance: -
CDR3aa: CSSSPGQGGNEKLFF
CDR3nt: TGTTCCAGCTCACCCGGACAGGGAGGGAATGAAAAACTGTTTTTT

v_gene: TRBV5-1
d_gene: -
j_gene: TRBJ1-5
abundance: many
CDR3aa: CASSLGFLGNQPQHF
CDR3nt: TGCGCCAGCAGCCTTGGGTTTTTAGGCAATCAGCCCCAGCATTTT

v_gene: TRBV7-9
d_gene: -
j_gene: TRBJ2-1
abundance: many
CDR3aa: CASSPVFEQFF
CDR3nt: TGTGCCAGCAGCCCCGTTTTTGAGCAGTTCTTC

v_gene: TRBV7-9
d_gene: -
j_gene: TRBJ2-3
abundance: many
CDR3aa: CASSRELPVASDTQYF
CDR3nt: TGTGCCAGCAGTAGAGAGCTACCAGTGGCTTCAGATACGCAGTATTTT

v_gene: TRBV9
d_gene: TRBD1
j_gene: TRBJ1-4
abundance: many
CDR3aa: CASGGQGDEKLFF
CDR3nt: TGTGCCAGCGGGGGACAGGGGGATGAAAAACTGTTTTTT

v_gene: TRBV5-1
d_gene: -
j_gene: TRBJ1-4
abundance: many
CDR3aa: CASRSGTSAEKLFF
CDR3nt: TGCGCCAGCAGGTCTGGGACGTCGGCTGAAAAACTGTTTTTT

v_gene: TRBV25-1
d_gene: -
j_gene: TRBJ2-1
abundance: many
CDR3aa: CASSESGRGESFF
CDR3nt: TGTGCCAGCAGTGAAAGTGGACGGGGCGAGTCGTTCTTC

v_gene: TRBV2
d_gene: -
j_gene: TRBJ1-6
abundance: many
CDR3aa: CAVHRLDPPLHF
CDR3nt: TGTGCCGTCCACCGTCTGGATCCACCCCTCCACTTT